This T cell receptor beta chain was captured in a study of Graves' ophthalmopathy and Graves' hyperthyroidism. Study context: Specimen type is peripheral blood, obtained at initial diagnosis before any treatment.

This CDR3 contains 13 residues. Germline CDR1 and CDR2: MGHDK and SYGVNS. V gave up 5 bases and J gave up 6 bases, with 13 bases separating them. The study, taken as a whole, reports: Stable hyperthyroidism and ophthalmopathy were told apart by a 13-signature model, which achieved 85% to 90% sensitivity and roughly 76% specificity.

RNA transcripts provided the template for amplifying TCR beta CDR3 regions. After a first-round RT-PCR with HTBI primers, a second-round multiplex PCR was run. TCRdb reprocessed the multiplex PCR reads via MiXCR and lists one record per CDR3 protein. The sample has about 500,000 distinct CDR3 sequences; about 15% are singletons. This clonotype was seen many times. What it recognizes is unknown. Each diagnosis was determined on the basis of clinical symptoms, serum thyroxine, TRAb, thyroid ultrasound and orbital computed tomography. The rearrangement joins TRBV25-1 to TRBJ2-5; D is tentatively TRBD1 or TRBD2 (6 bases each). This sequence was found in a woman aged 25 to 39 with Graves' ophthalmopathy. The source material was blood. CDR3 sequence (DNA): TGTGCCAGCAGTAATGGGGGGCCGAAGACCCAGTACTTC. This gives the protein CASSNGGPKTQYF. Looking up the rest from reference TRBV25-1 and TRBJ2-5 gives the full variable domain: EADIYQTPRYLVIGTGKKITLECSQTMGHDKMYWYQQDPGMELHLIHYSYGVNSTEKGDLSSESTVSRIRTEHFPLTLESARPSHTSQYLCASSNGGPKTQYFGPGTRLLVL.